What follows describes a single T cell receptor (beta chain). TCRdb processed the PCR reads anew with MiXCR; each CDR3 protein has one entry. The table lists 400,000 to 600,000 distinct CDR3 sequences, 25% of them singletons, with roughly 0.79% in the top ten. These data are taken from a study of molecular identifiers for immune sequencing clone quantification. The source is a human donor in good health. Some libraries in this study had Jurkat cell RNA spiked in. The sample consisted of naive CD8+ T cells from blood, with Jurkat cell RNA spiked in. Subset of the sample: FACS-sorted CD8+CD4-CCR7+CD45RA+ naive T cells.

DNA of the CDR3: TGTGCCTGGAGCGGCCGGGACAGGGGGAACATTCAGTACTTC. This gives the protein CAWSGRDRGNIQYF. The rearrangement joins TRBV30 to TRBJ2-4; TRBD1 matches 11 bases. This CDR3 spans 14 amino acids. The V segment lost 3 bases and the J segment 7 bases; nucleotides outside the gene matches: 5. Germline values: CDR1 GTSNPN, CDR2 SVGIG (reference sequence).